This TCR beta chain is drawn from a study of blood T cell repertoires in COVID-19. Overall study: Samples taken during acute and convalescent COVID-19 were collected in the United States, Italy and Spain. From T cells, B-cell-depleted T cells, or PBMCs came the material, which was cDNA or gDNA.

Original analysis: Amplification of reference gene primers was used by the study to estimate nucleated cell counts. Repertoires were generated with immunoSEQ multiplex PCR, while TCRdb's copy carries only in-frame clones and drops some. V, J and clone size are those of that table, while D and trimming were read from the DNA. The sample includes about 270,000 clones, 86% seen only once; the top ten take approximately 12%. The CDR3 runs to 14 residues. Trimming removed 5 bases from V and 0 bases from J, with 8 bases in between. Germline loops: CDR1 WSHSY, CDR2 SAAADI. The V call is TRBV10-2, the J call TRBJ1-3; D is unclear. The specimen sequenced was peripheral blood. The sequence derives from a woman in her twenties or thirties with COVID-19, enrolled during active disease. This chain's CDR3 is CASSRRNSGNTIYF. CDR3 in DNA: TGCGCCAGCAGTAGGCGGAACTCTGGAAACACCATATATTTT.